The 5 T cell receptor beta chains given below trace back to one sample, sequenced in a study of shared clonotypes between healthy human individuals. Terminally differentiated effector memory CD45RA+ cells were excluded by CCR7 positive selection of CD45RO-negative cells. Generated by immunoSEQ multiplex PCR, the TCRdb table keeps only in-frame clones and is missing some. The sample yields 1.5 million to 2.5 million clones, over 85% seen once. Sequenced sample: naive CD8+ T cells sorted from blood. All receptors derive from a man between 18 and 35 years old in good health.

This rearrangement joins TRBV19 to TRBJ1-1; possibly TRBD1 for D (6 bases). This CDR3 is built from 17 residues. Germline CDR1 LNHDA, CDR2 SQIVND (reference sequence). V was cut by 4 bases and J by 0 bases, with 18 bases left in between. The CDR3 DNA reads TGTGCCAGTAGTAACGAGGGGGGAACGGGGATGAACACTGAAGCTTTCTTT. It encodes CASSNEGGTGMNTEAFF.

The rearrangement links TRBV30 to TRBJ2-1; D may be TRBD1 or TRBD2 (6 bases each). Germline assignment: CDR1 GTSNPN and CDR2 SVGIG (reference sequence). V shed 5 bases and J shed 3 bases, with 14 bases lying between them. The length of the CDR3 is 14 residues. The CDR3 nucleotides are TGTGCCTGGGGTAGCGGAGGGGGCTACAATGAGCAGTTCTTC. Encoded protein: CAWGSGGGYNEQFF.

This chain uses TRBV6-5 with TRBJ2-7; 9 positions agree with TRBD2. Germline V gene data show CDR1 as MNHEY and CDR2 as SVGAGI. The CDR3 covers 15 residues. The J segment lost 6 bases and the V segment lost 8 bases, leaving 14 bases of the junction unmatched. Here the CDR3 DNA reads TGTGCCAGCCGCGGAGTGGGACTAGCTGCCATCGAGCAGTACTTC. Translating it yields CASRGVGLAAIEQYF.

The rearrangement joins TRBV5-1 to TRBJ1-1, with 8 nucleotides matching TRBD1. Germline V gene data show CDR1 as SGHRS and CDR2 as YFSETQ. CDR3 size: 14 residues. Trimming removed 6 bases from V and 1 base from J; junction bases left unmatched: 5. This CDR3 is CASTIGQGNTEAFF. The CDR3 DNA follows: TGCGCCAGCACTATAGGACAGGGGAACACTGAAGCTTTCTTT.

To note about this clone: The same CDR3 arises from other DNA sequences in this sample as well. The rearrangement links TRBV9 to TRBJ2-3; no clear D. The CDR3 runs to 12 residues. Trimming shortened V by 5 bases and J by 2 bases, and 6 bases separated the two germline ends. From germline, CDR1 is SGDLS and CDR2 YYNGEE. The CDR3 region has the DNA TGTGCCAGCAGTGACCTCACAGATACGCAGTATTTT. Translated, it gives CASSDLTDTQYF.